This T cell receptor (beta chain) was retrieved from a study of post-analysis software for immune sequencing data. Researchers reported that TCR beta cDNA libraries carried unique molecular identifiers. Via MiXCR, TCRdb re-called the PCR reads, giving one row per CDR3 protein. The data contain around 200,000 distinct CDR3 sequences, approximately 28% of them singletons. This CDR3 spans 15 amino acids. The germline V gene has CDR1 MNHEY and CDR2 SVGEGT. Trimming stripped 6 bases from V and 2 bases from J, with 15 bases between. Study-level results: About five TRBV segments were more frequent in patients than controls; TRBV5-6, TRBV5-1 and TRBV20-1 belonged to this group.

This clonotype appeared many times. Antigen: not known. This chain joins TRBV6-2 or TRBV6-3 and TRBJ2-3; D unclear. The sequencing sample was made of blood. This receptor was obtained from a girl aged 2-17 years with multiple sclerosis. The CDR3 nucleotides are TGTGCCAGCAGACTCCGGGCGCGATACACAGATACGCAGTATTTT. This gives the protein CASRLRARYTDTQYF.